Given below is one T cell receptor beta chain in context. Its antigen remains undetermined. Nothing much larger sits one base from this clone, and base qualities are not available. The sample originates from a study of blood T cell repertoires in COVID-19 (dated by TCRdb to 2018 to 2020). For context, the study as a whole: Samples from collaborators originated in the United States, Italy and Spain and spanned both the acute and convalescent phases of COVID-19. A de-identified subject ID, COVID-19 status, age in years and sex were almost always included in the sample metadata. The dataset comprised deeply sampled blood TCRbeta repertoires from subjects exposed to, actively infected with, or recovered from COVID-19. A freely available public database, intended as a resource for researchers studying the immune response to SARS-CoV-2, is where the repertoires were released. Samples came from the ongoing ImmuneRACE study (first 160 participants) plus 1,254 subjects from 6 global collaborators. The material from the prospective study consisted of cDNA or gDNA derived from T cells, B-cell-depleted T cells, or PBMCs. Where available, HLA class I and class II types were taken from metadata supplied by the sample provider and were not determined by assay-based typing. What the study reported, not specific to this receptor: The amount of clinical and demographic metadata varied by source and participant and was provided uncurated.

TCRbeta CDR3 regions were amplified from genomic DNA by means of the immunoSEQ Assay, a bias-controlled multiplex PCR. In the original analysis: Nucleated cell counts per sample were estimated from amplification of reference gene primers within the assay. To quantify the absolute abundance of each unique TCRbeta CDR3 rearrangement, sequence reads were collapsed and filtered. Productive Simpson clonality was computed per sample as the square root of Simpson's diversity index over productive rearrangements. Drawn from immuneACCESS, this table holds only the in-frame rearrangements with V and J called that TCRdb kept. Clones are partly lost; checked studies trace under half to an unresolved V gene and leave the rest unexplained. V and J calls and clone size are given by that table; D and trimming were obtained from the DNA. Here the sample has over 150,000 clones; roughly 89% occur a single time. The biggest ten clones account for approximately 0.93% of the sample.

Another Seattle source contributed samples from volunteer blood donors who had recovered from COVID-19. Collaborating institutions collected whole blood in K2EDTA tubes following their own protocols. For TCRbeta analysis, collaborator samples were shipped as frozen whole blood, as isolated PBMCs, or as DNA extracted from either sample type. The germline V gene sets CDR1 to SGHTA and CDR2 to FQGNSA. The junction shows trimming of 6 bases on V and 8 bases on J, plus 18 bases between the germline ends. The CDR3, cysteine through phenylalanine, is 14 amino acids long. The CDR3 DNA has 42 bases and is translated from base 1.

Material for sequencing was peripheral blood. The rearrangement combines TRBV7-2 with TRBJ2-3, and possibly TRBD1, on 6 matching bases. The origin of this receptor is a woman aged 18-30 years who had recovered from COVID-19. The DNA reads as follows: TGTGCCAGCAGTCTAGTAGGGACAAAGGGTACGCAGTATTTT. It translates as CASSLVGTKGTQYF.